This is a list of T cell receptor beta chains from one sample in a study of T cell responses to AZD1222 COVID-19 vaccine. Produced via immunoSEQ multiplex PCR; TCRdb's table is partial and in-frame only. The table records 97,000 or so clones, roughly 86% of them present only once. The source material was peripheral blood, sampled on day 0 of AZD1222 vaccination. The source is an adult in good health. Each CDR3 is given with its conserved first and last residue. D genes are given only for firm matches. Clone size is shown for a subset of rows, as once, few, many or a class of expanded clone.

TRBJ1-2	.	TRBD1	TRBV5-1	CASSIDRGQSGYTF	TGCGCCAGCAGCATCGACAGGGGGCAGAGTGGCTACACCTTC
TRBJ1-1	.	.	TRBV19	CASGTGLMNTEAFF	TGTGCCAGTGGCACAGGGCTTATGAACACTGAAGCTTTCTTT
TRBJ1-6	.	TRBD1	TRBV28	CASSRTGGSSPLHF	TGTGCCAGCAGCCGGACAGGGGGTAGTTCACCCCTCCACTTT
TRBJ2-7	.	TRBD2	TRBV18	CASSGGGPYEQYF	TGTGCCAGCTCGGGCGGGGGGCCCTACGAGCAGTACTTC
TRBJ1-1	.	.	TRBV5-1	CASSTDRASTEAFF	TGCGCCAGCAGCACGGACAGAGCCAGCACTGAAGCTTTCTTT
TRBJ1-1	.	.	TRBV11-2	CASSPLKNTEAFF	TGTGCCAGCAGCCCCCTTAAGAACACTGAAGCTTTCTTT
TRBJ1-1	.	.	TRBV6-2/TRBV6-3	CASSQDSVHTEAFF	TGTGCCAGCAGTCAAGACAGTGTGCACACTGAAGCTTTCTTT
TRBJ1-3	.	.	TRBV4-1	CASSQVTGSGNTIYF	TGCGCCAGCAGCCAAGTTACTGGGTCTGGAAACACCATATATTTT
TRBJ1-1	.	.	TRBV24-1	CATSDFPDNTEAFF	TGTGCCACCAGTGATTTCCCCGATAACACTGAAGCTTTCTTT
TRBJ2-2	.	TRBD2	TRBV6-5	CATRTSGPGELFF	TGTGCCACCCGGACTAGCGGGCCCGGGGAGCTGTTTTTT
TRBJ1-2	.	TRBD1	TRBV7-2	CASSSRQGPYGYTF	TGTGCCAGCAGCTCGAGACAGGGACCCTATGGCTACACCTTC
TRBJ1-5	.	.	TRBV7-2	CASSLERGDQPQHF	TGTGCCAGCAGCTTGGAGAGGGGGGACCAGCCCCAGCATTTT
TRBJ1-1	few	.	TRBV29-1	CSVGAGWAMNTEAFF	TGCAGCGTTGGGGCAGGGTGGGCTATGAACACTGAAGCTTTCTTT
TRBJ1-5	.	.	TRBV2	CASRAGWIQPQHF	TGTGCCAGCAGAGCAGGGTGGATTCAGCCCCAGCATTTT